This T cell receptor beta chain derives from a study of blood T cell repertoires in COVID-19. Study-level information: Italy, Spain and the United States were the sources of the convalescent and acute COVID-19 samples. Sources were T cells, B-cell-depleted T cells, or PBMCs; the material itself was cDNA or gDNA.

CDR3 size: 17 residues. V shed 2 bases and J shed 4 bases, with 18 bases lying between them. Germline CDR1 LNHDA, CDR2 SQIVND (reference sequence). Authors' analysis steps: Amplification of reference gene primers provided the estimated nucleated cell counts. Profiled with immunoSEQ multiplex PCR; TCRdb holds only in-frame clones, not every one. That table supplies the V and J calls and clone size; D and trimming were determined from the DNA. This sample carries about 28,000 clones, around 85% of them seen once, and the ten largest clones take about 16%. The chain joins TRBV19 to TRBJ2-1; D call uncertain. Sequencing used peripheral blood. This receptor was identified in a human donor in a cohort sampled during active COVID-19. CDR3 in amino acids: CASSILGFPVDYNEQFF. CDR3 in DNA: TGTGCCAGTAGTATACTAGGATTCCCTGTCGATTACAATGAGCAGTTCTTC.